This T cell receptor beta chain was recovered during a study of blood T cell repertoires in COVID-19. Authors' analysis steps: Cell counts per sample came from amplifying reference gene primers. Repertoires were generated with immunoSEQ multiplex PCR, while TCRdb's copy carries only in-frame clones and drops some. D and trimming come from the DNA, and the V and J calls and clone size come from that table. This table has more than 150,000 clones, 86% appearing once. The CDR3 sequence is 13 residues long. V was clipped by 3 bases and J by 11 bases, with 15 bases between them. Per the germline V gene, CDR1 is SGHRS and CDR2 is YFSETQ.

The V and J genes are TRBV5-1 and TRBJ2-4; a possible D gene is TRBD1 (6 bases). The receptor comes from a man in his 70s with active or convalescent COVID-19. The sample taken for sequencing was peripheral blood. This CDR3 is CASSSGTPGFQYF. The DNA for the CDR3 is TGCGCCAGCAGCTCCGGGACACCGGGGTTTCAGTACTTC.